Listed below are T cell receptor beta chains from one sample, sequenced in a study of a mutant IDH1 vaccine in newly diagnosed glioma. The protocol was immunoSEQ multiplex PCR, while the TCRdb copy is restricted to in-frame clones and leaves out a portion. Counted here are fewer than 65,000 clones, about four fifths occurring once; the ten biggest clones make up over 4.5%. Their recognized antigens are unknown. The source material was PBMCs, sampled from a glioma patient whose treatment included an IDH1 peptide vaccine. The receptors derive from a man in his fifties or sixties with glioma. Both conserved end residues are trimmed from each CDR3.

TRBV5-1	TRBJ2-5	ASSLGGRWETQY
TRBV19	TRBJ2-1	ASSGDTSDYNEQF
TRBV7-2	TRBJ2-3	ASSLGTSGVDTQY
TRBV7-3	TRBJ1-1	ASSWDGNTEAF
TRBV6-1	TRBJ1-1	ASHRGTTEAF
TRBV4-3	TRBJ1-1	ASSQDLGANTEAF
TRBV7-8	TRBJ2-7	ASSLGGLVTYEQY
TRBV4-1	TRBJ2-5	ASSQGVGRVQETQY
TRBV7-2	TRBJ1-5	ASSLGFLGGNQPQH
TRBV14	TRBJ1-1	ASSRTGYKAF
TRBV2	TRBJ2-5	ASSELRTRGETQY
TRBV11-2	TRBJ1-1	ASSSRTDTEAF
TRBV5-1	TRBJ2-7	ASSGRPYEQY
TRBV7-2	TRBJ2-5	ASGQRETQY
TRBV30	TRBJ1-6	AWGPLGTYNSPLH
TRBV29-1	TRBJ2-3	SVKTGGSTDTQY
TRBV6-1	TRBJ2-3	ASRGTGSGTDTQY
TRBV15	TRBJ2-1	ATSPDHRNEQF
TRBV4-1	TRBJ2-3	ASSQGLWRGRTDTQY
TRBV28	TRBJ2-7	ASSPQELYEQY
TRBV19	TRBJ2-1	ASTPGLAPDNEQF
TRBV9	TRBJ2-7	ASSSNWDSYEQY